A single sample gave rise to the 24 T cell receptor beta chains below, sequenced in a study of CD8 T cells in Susac syndrome. With random hexamers, reverse transcription was performed on about 0.5 to 1 ug of RNA. One entry per CDR3 protein, called by TCRdb with MiXCR from the immunoSEQ multiplex PCR reads. The sample contains some 48,000 distinct CDR3 sequences, roughly 92% of which appear only once. The source material was CD8+ T cells from PBMCs. These receptors all stem from a human donor in good health.

The rearrangement uses TRBV7-6 and TRBJ2-1; TRBD2 aligns across 10 bases. Germline CDR1 reads SGHVS; CDR2 reads FNYEAQ. The CDR3 spans 14 residues. Trimming at V came to 5 bases and at J to 6 bases, leaving 4 bases not matched to a gene. This CDR3 reads CASSRSGGINEQFF. As DNA, the CDR3 is TGTGCCAGCAGCCGTAGCGGGGGGATCAATGAGCAGTTCTTC.

This clonotype was recorded only once. The chain uses TRBV30 and TRBJ1-2, with 7 bases that match TRBD1. The trim removed 4 bases at V and 7 bases at J, leaving 12 bases unmatched. The CDR3 covers 14 residues. Per the germline V gene, CDR1 is GTSNPN and CDR2 is SVGIG (reference sequence). The CDR3 DNA reads TGTGCCTGGACCCCCAGGGGGGAGGGTCGTGGCTACACCTTC. Protein product: CAWTPRGEGRGYTF.

The chain uses TRBV10-3 and TRBJ2-1, with 9 positions matching TRBD2. CDR3 length equals 15 residues. The V gene end was trimmed by 0 bases and the J gene end by 4 bases; junction bases not matched to a gene: 1. CDR1 is ENHRY and CDR2 is SYGVKD in the germline V gene. This CDR3 reads CAISESTSGYNEQFF. The CDR3 coding sequence is TGTGCCATCAGTGAGTCGACTAGCGGATACAATGAGCAGTTCTTC.

In nucleotides, the CDR3 is TGTGCCAGCAGCTTACTAGCGGGAGGGCCTGAGACAGATACGCAGTATTTT. This translates into CASSLLAGGPETDTQYF. The chain employs TRBV7-8 and TRBJ2-3, with 12 bases lining up with TRBD2. The CDR3 has 17 residues. After removal of 2 bases from V and 3 bases from J, the junction contained 6 bases not matched to a gene. Per the germline V gene, CDR1 is SGHVS and CDR2 is FQNEAQ.

Only one count was recorded for this clonotype. The rearrangement links TRBV7-2 to TRBJ1-5, with 8 nucleotides matching TRBD1. This CDR3 comprises 16 residues. Trimming cost V 5 bases and J 6 bases; bases outside gene matches: 12. In germline, CDR1 is SGHTA, CDR2 FQGNSA. CDR3 loop: CASSPRTGKKGQPQHF. As DNA, the CDR3 is TGTGCCAGCAGCCCTCGGACAGGGAAGAAGGGTCAGCCCCAGCATTTT.

The chain has TRBV29-1 and TRBJ2-1; D may correspond to TRBD1 or TRBD2 (5 bases each). Germline assignment: CDR1 SQVTM and CDR2 ANQGSEA. The CDR3 contains 13 residues. Trimming shortened V by 5 bases and J by 0 bases, and 8 bases separated the two germline ends. DNA of the CDR3: TGCAGCGTTTGGGACGGCTCCTACAATGAGCAGTTCTTC. This translates into CSVWDGSYNEQFF.

This chain connects TRBV20-1 to TRBJ2-4, with TRBD2 identical over 14 bases. The CDR3 length is 17 residues. CDR1 and CDR2 (germline): DFQATT, SNEGSKA (reference sequence). J lost 1 base, V lost 3 bases, and 5 bases had no gene match. The CDR3 bases are TGCAGTGCTAGGGGACTAGCGGGAGATTTGGCCAAAAACATTCAGTACTTC. It is translated as CSARGLAGDLAKNIQYF.

The chain combines TRBV12-3 or TRBV12-4 with TRBJ2-5; 11 nucleotides line up with TRBD2. There are 15 residues in the CDR3. V lost 6 bases to trimming and J lost 6 bases; unmatched junction nucleotides: 9. The CDR3 DNA is TGTGCCAGCAGCCAACTAGCGGGAGAGGGCAAGACCCAGTACTTC. It is translated as CASSQLAGEGKTQYF.

This rearrangement joins TRBV6-2 or TRBV6-3 to TRBJ2-7; the match to TRBD2 covers 10 bases. V shed 7 bases, J shed 0 bases, and the junction held 3 bases outside the gene matches. CDR1 and CDR2 (germline): MNHEY, SVGEGT. This CDR3 has 14 residues. CDR3 sequence reads: CASTPSGGSYEQYF. CDR3 nucleotides: TGTGCCAGCACCCCTAGCGGGGGCTCCTACGAGCAGTACTTC.

The gene calls are TRBV7-9 and TRBJ2-7; unclear D gene. With 2 bases removed from V and 5 bases from J, the gap between germline ends came to 10 bases. The CDR3 extends over 13 amino acids. CDR1 is SEHNR, CDR2 FQNEAQ, per germline (reference sequence). CDR3 in amino acids: CASSLPLGDEQYF. The CDR3 bases are TGTGCCAGCAGCTTACCCCTTGGGGACGAGCAGTACTTC.

The CDR3 spells CASSVEVQRVSSYNEQFF. CDR3 nucleotides: TGTGCCAGCAGCGTAGAAGTCCAGCGGGTAAGCTCCTACAATGAGCAGTTCTTC. The chain recombines TRBV9 with TRBJ2-1; a possible D gene is TRBD2 (6 bases). V was cut by 0 bases and J by 0 bases, with 16 bases left in between. The CDR3 contains 18 residues. Per the germline V gene, CDR1 is SGDLS and CDR2 is YYNGEE.

The chain has TRBV27 and TRBJ1-5; D is unresolved. From germline, CDR1 is MNHEY and CDR2 SMNVEV (reference sequence). This CDR3 region has 14 residues. V was shortened by 2 bases and J by 1 base, with 6 bases between the two germline ends. Written as DNA, the CDR3 is TGTGCCAGCAGTTTAGGGATGAGCAATCAGCCCCAGCATTTT. Protein: CASSLGMSNQPQHF.

The chain recombines TRBV7-9 with TRBJ2-7; possibly TRBD2 for D (5 bases). In germline, CDR1 is SEHNR, CDR2 FQNEAQ (reference sequence). This CDR3 region has 15 residues. V was pared by 1 base and J by 2 bases, with 12 bases between. CDR3 in DNA: TGTGCCAGCAGCTTAGATGGGAGTTCCGCCTACGAGCAGTACTTC. Translated, it gives CASSLDGSSAYEQYF.

CDR3 sequence: CASSSTYSGRPYEQYF. CDR3 DNA: TGTGCCAGCAGCTCGACTTATAGCGGGAGACCCTACGAGCAGTACTTC. The gene calls are TRBV5-6 and TRBJ2-7; TRBD2 aligns across 9 bases. With V trimmed by 3 bases and J by 2 bases, 9 bases remained unmatched. This CDR3 has 16 amino acids. CDR1 is SGHDT and CDR2 is YYEEEE in the germline V gene.

The chain uses TRBV20-1 and TRBJ1-1; tentatively, D is TRBD1 (5 bases). Germline V gene sequence: CDR1 DFQATT, CDR2 SNEGSKA (reference sequence). The V and J ends lost 1 base and 6 bases respectively, with 15 bases between them. This CDR3 spans 14 amino acids. The CDR3 DNA is TGCAGTGCTAGAGGGTTGGAGGGGACCCCTGAAGCTTTCTTT. Protein product: CSARGLEGTPEAFF.

J is TRBJ2-1 and V is TRBV30; 9 bases map to TRBD2. Unmatched junction bases numbered 1, after V lost 0 bases and J lost 1 base. The CDR3 length is 15 residues. Germline V gives CDR1 GTSNPN, CDR2 SVGIG (reference sequence). The DNA of the CDR3 is TGTGCCTGGAGTGTGGCGGGAGGGTCCTACAATGAGCAGTTCTTC. Encoded protein: CAWSVAGGSYNEQFF.

The CDR3 is CATQGVATEAFF. In nucleotides, the CDR3 is TGTGCCACTCAGGGGGTGGCCACTGAAGCTTTCTTT. The rearrangement joins TRBV6-1 to TRBJ1-1; 7 positions match TRBD1. The CDR3 is 12 residues long. V was clipped by 10 bases and J by 4 bases; unmatched bases: 6. Germline CDR1 and CDR2: MNHNS and SASEGT.

The CDR3 region is CASSIVTVYNNEQFF. DNA of the CDR3: TGTGCCAGTAGTATAGTAACAGTCTACAACAATGAGCAGTTCTTC. The chain joins TRBV19 to TRBJ2-1; D remains ambiguous. The V and J ends lost 1 base and 5 bases respectively, with 12 bases between them. The CDR3 loop spans 15 amino acids. Germline loops: CDR1 LNHDA, CDR2 SQIVND (reference sequence).

The chain is built from TRBV5-6 and TRBJ2-7; D gene ambiguous. From germline, CDR1 is SGHDT and CDR2 YYEEEE. V was shortened by 0 bases and J by 2 bases, with 9 bases between the two germline ends. This CDR3 comprises 14 residues. In DNA form, the CDR3 reads TGTGCCAGCAGCTTGGGACGGCAGGCCTACGAGCAGTACTTC. Protein product: CASSLGRQAYEQYF.

The genes are TRBV24-1 and TRBJ2-1; perhaps D is TRBD1 or TRBD2 (5 bases each). The CDR3 is made up of 13 amino acids. V was trimmed by 6 bases and J by 8 bases, leaving 13 bases between them. Per germline, CDR1 KGHDR and CDR2 SFDVKD. CDR3 in DNA: TGTGCCACCAGTACCTGGGGGAGCGATGAGCAGTTCTTC. Protein sequence: CATSTWGSDEQFF.

This clonotype was counted a single time. V usage is TRBV24-1 and J usage is TRBJ2-2; D uncertain. The CDR3 spans 14 residues. V was clipped by 4 bases and J by 3 bases, with 8 bases between them. Germline CDR1 reads KGHDR; CDR2 reads SFDVKD. The CDR3 DNA follows: TGTGCCACCAGTGAGGTTGGGGACACCGGGGAGCTGTTTTTT. Protein: CATSEVGDTGELFF.

The chain has TRBV7-9 and TRBJ2-2, with 8 bases fitting TRBD1. CDR1 SEHNR and CDR2 FQNEAQ come from the germline V gene (reference sequence). V lost 5 bases, J lost 12 bases, and 5 bases stayed unmatched. The CDR3 is made up of 12 amino acids. CDR3 in amino acids: CASSPDRVKLFF. CDR3 DNA: TGTGCCAGCAGCCCGGACAGGGTAAAGCTGTTTTTT.

The rearrangement links TRBV27 to TRBJ1-3, with 11 nucleotides matching TRBD1. Germline loops: CDR1 MNHEY, CDR2 SMNVEV (reference sequence). CDR3 size: 19 residues. Trimming at V came to 2 bases and at J to 0 bases, leaving 9 bases not matched to a gene. The CDR3 nucleotides read TGTGCCAGCAGTTTAATGTCCCCGGGACAGGGGGGCTCTGGAAACACCATATATTTT. The encoded protein is CASSLMSPGQGGSGNTIYF.

This rearrangement joins TRBV7-6 to TRBJ2-2; perhaps TRBD2 as D (5 bases). The CDR3 runs 15 residues. CDR1 SGHVS and CDR2 FNYEAQ come from the germline V gene. Trimming shortened V by 1 base and J by 3 bases, and 9 bases separated the two germline ends. The CDR3 reads CASSLVPRDTGELFF. The CDR3 coding sequence is TGTGCCAGCAGCTTAGTGCCGAGGGACACCGGGGAGCTGTTTTTT.